This TCR beta chain is from a study of T cells in tuberculosis. Findings of the study overall: GMM-specific TCRs were nearer to active tuberculosis alpha repertoires, suggesting expansion.

With respect to this clone: What it binds is unknown.

Here immunoSEQ multiplex PCR was the method, and the copy in TCRdb shows in-frame clones only, minus some. The data contain approximately 49,000 clones, about 95% of them seen just once; the ten biggest clones take up 1.4%. Documented time point: new active TB diagnosis, blood taken before or within 7 days of starting treatment. V shed 5 bases and J shed 8 bases, with 18 bases lying between them. The germline V gene encodes CDR1 SGHVS and CDR2 FQNEAQ. This CDR3 contains 15 residues. The sequencing used PBMCs, collected at tuberculosis diagnosis. The TCR originated in an adult with tuberculosis. The chain carries TRBV7-8 and TRBJ1-4; D might be TRBD1 (6 bases). This chain's CDR3 is CASSINRVIKEKLFF. In DNA, the CDR3 is TGTGCCAGCAGCATCAACAGGGTAATCAAAGAAAAACTGTTTTTT.